This T cell receptor (beta chain) originates from a study of a mutant IDH1 vaccine in newly diagnosed glioma. Study overall: Patients were started on vaccination 4-6 weeks after radiotherapy alone, or with temozolomide cycles.

Worth noting for this clone: Its antigen is as yet unknown. At one end, the junction sequence differs from germline, possibly due to a read error.

The time point here: week 35, safety follow-up. Topical imiquimod was applied with each vaccine dose, which held 300 ug of mutant IDH1 20-mer peptide. General study points: It seemed that pseudoprogression was not linked to changes in the top peripheral T cell clonotypes.

The assay was immunoSEQ multiplex PCR, and TCRdb's table has in-frame clones only and misses some. The sample holds 42,000 or so clones, around 83% seen once. The CDR3 contains 11 residues. CDR1 and CDR2 from the germline V gene are DFQATT and SNEGSKA (reference sequence). This specimen consisted of PBMCs, obtained from a glioma patient whose treatment included an IDH1 peptide vaccine. The J gene is TRBJ2-1, the V gene TRBV20-1; D gene uncertain. The source of this sequence is a woman between 50 and 59 years old with glioma. This chain's CDR3 is CSAPSDNEQFF. CDR3 coding DNA: TGCAGTGCCCCCTCCGACAATGAGCAGTTCTTC.